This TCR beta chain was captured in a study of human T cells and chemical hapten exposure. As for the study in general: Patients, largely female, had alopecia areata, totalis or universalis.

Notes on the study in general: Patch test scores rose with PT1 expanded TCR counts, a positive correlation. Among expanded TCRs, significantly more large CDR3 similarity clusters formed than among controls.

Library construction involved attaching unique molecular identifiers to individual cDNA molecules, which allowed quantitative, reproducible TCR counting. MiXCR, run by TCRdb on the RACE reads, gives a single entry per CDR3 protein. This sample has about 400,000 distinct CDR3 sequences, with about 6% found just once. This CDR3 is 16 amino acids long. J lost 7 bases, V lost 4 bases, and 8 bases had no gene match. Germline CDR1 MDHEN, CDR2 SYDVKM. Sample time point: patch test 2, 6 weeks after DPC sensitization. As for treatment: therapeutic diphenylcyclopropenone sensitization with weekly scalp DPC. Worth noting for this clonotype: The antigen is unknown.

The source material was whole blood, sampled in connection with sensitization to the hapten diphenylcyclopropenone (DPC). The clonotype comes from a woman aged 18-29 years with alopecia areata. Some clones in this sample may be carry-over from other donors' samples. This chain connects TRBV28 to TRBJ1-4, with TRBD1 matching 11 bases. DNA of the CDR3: TGTGCCAGCAGTTCCACCGGGACAGGGGGTCTTGAAAAACTGTTTTTT. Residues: CASSSTGTGGLEKLFF.